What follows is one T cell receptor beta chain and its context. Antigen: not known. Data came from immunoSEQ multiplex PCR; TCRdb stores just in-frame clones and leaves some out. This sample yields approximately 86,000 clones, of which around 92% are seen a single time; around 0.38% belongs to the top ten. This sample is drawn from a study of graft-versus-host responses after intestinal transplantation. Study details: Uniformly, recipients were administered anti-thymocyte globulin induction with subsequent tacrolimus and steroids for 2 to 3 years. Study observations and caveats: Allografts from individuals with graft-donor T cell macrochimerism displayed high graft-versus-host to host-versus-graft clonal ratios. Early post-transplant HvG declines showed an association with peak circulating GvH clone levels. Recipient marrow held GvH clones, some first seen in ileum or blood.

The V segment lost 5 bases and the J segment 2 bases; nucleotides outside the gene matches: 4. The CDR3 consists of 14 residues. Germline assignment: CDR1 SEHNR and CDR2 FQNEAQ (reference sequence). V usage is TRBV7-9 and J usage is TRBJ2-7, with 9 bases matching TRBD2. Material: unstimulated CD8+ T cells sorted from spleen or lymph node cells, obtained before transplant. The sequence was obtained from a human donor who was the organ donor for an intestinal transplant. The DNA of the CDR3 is TGTGCCAGCAGCCATAGCGGGGGAGCCTACGAGCAGTACTTC. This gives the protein CASSHSGGAYEQYF. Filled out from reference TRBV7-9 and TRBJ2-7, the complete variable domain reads DTGVSQNPRHKITKRGQNVTFRCDPISEHNRLYWYRQTLGQGPEFLTYFQNEAQLEKSRLLSDRFSAERPKGSFSTLEIQRTEQGDSAMYLCASSHSGGAYEQYFGPGTRLTVT.